A single sample is the source of the 17 T cell receptor beta chains below, sequenced in a study of control samples from healthy donors and cancer patients (dated by TCRdb to about 2020). The library was prepared using the immunoSEQ multiplex PCR assay. As stored in TCRdb, this immuneACCESS dataset retains in-frame rearrangements with V and J assigned. A fraction of the clones does not appear; measured against another copy, unresolved V genes explain less than half of the discrepancy, and the remainder lacks a known reason. In all, the sample holds approximately 100,000 clones, and roughly 89% of those were seen once. The leading ten clones occupy roughly 7.7% of the sample. Sequencing was done on a sample of blood. These receptor sequences come from a man aged 25-45 years in good health.

The chain recombines TRBV27 with TRBJ2-3; TRBD1 might be the D (5 bases). V lost 5 bases and J 0 bases, leaving 9 bases between the germline ends. CDR1 is MNHEY, CDR2 SMNVEV, per germline (reference sequence). This CDR3 has 14 residues. The CDR3 protein is CASSRTLSTDTQYF. The CDR3 DNA is TGTGCCAGCAGTAGGACACTTAGCACAGATACGCAGTATTTT.

V and J are TRBV4-3 and TRBJ2-2; D might be TRBD1 (5 bases). The V and J ends lost 6 bases and 2 bases respectively, with 16 bases between them. The CDR3 consists of 16 residues. Germline V gene lookup returns CDR1 LGHNA and CDR2 YSLEER. This chain's CDR3 is CASSPRSQGNTGELFF. The CDR3 DNA is TGCGCCAGCAGTCCAAGGAGCCAGGGAAACACCGGGGAGCTGTTTTTT.

The genes are TRBV30 and TRBJ1-5, with D perhaps TRBD1 (6 bases). The CDR3 length is 14 residues. Looked up from germline, CDR1 is GTSNPN and CDR2 is SVGIG (reference sequence). Trimming took 1 base from V and 2 from J, leaving 9 bases between them. The CDR3 reads CAWSEGHRNQPQHF. The DNA of the CDR3 is TGTGCCTGGAGTGAGGGACACCGCAATCAGCCCCAGCATTTT.

CDR3 sequence reads: CASSLGQGIAYNEQFF. The CDR3 coding sequence is TGTGCCAGCAGCTTAGGACAGGGGATTGCCTACAATGAGCAGTTCTTC. The gene calls are TRBV7-9 and TRBJ2-1; 8 nucleotides align to TRBD1. Germline lookup yields CDR1 SEHNR and CDR2 FQNEAQ (reference sequence). The CDR3 is 16 residues long. Trimming took 1 base from V and 2 from J; bases not matched to a gene: 4.

The chain carries TRBV6-5 and TRBJ2-1, with D possibly TRBD2 on 5 matching bases. V gave up 9 bases and J gave up 3 bases, with 12 bases separating them. Germline lookup yields CDR1 MNHEY and CDR2 SVGAGI. This CDR3 contains 13 residues. Here the CDR3 reads CASRAVNYNEQFF. CDR3 in DNA: TGTGCCAGTAGAGCGGTAAACTACAATGAGCAGTTCTTC.

V is TRBV19 and J is TRBJ2-1; 8 bases are a match to TRBD2. This CDR3 spans 16 amino acids. With 2 bases clipped from V and 1 base from J, the junction kept 4 bases outside the gene matches. Germline V gives CDR1 LNHDA, CDR2 SQIVND (reference sequence). The CDR3 coding sequence is TGTGCCAGTAGTATAATGAGCGGGAGTTCCTACAATGAGCAGTTCTTC. It specifies CASSIMSGSSYNEQFF.

The chain links TRBV19 to TRBJ2-1; 9 positions agree with TRBD1. The trim removed 11 bases at V and 4 bases at J, leaving 12 bases unmatched. CDR1 and CDR2 from the germline V gene are LNHDA and SQIVND (reference sequence). This CDR3 is 15 amino acids long. The CDR3 region is CASRRGQGNYNEQFF. The CDR3 DNA reads as TGTGCCTCGCGCCGGGGACAGGGCAATTACAATGAGCAGTTCTTC.

This clone has a single count. This chain joins TRBV7-3 and TRBJ1-6; D is uncertain. The CDR3 sequence is 13 residues long. Trimming took off 1 base at V and 7 bases at J, with 5 bases between the two ends. Germline loops: CDR1 SGHTA, CDR2 FQGTGA. CDR3 protein: CASSLRANSPLHF. CDR3 DNA: TGTGCCAGCAGCTTAAGGGCAAATTCACCCCTCCACTTT.

DNA for the CDR3: TGTGCCAGCAGCTTAGGGGGAGGGGCCAGCCAAAACATTCAGTACTTC. Translating gives CASSLGGGASQNIQYF. The chain couples TRBV7-2 to TRBJ2-4, with TRBD2 matching over 7 bases. The V segment lost 1 base and the J segment 5 bases; nucleotides outside the gene matches: 8. The CDR3 contains 16 residues. The germline V gene has CDR1 SGHTA and CDR2 FQGNSA.

V usage is TRBV5-6 and J usage is TRBJ1-2; no clear D. Trimming removed 1 base at V and 3 bases at J, with 10 bases between. Germline lookup yields CDR1 SGHDT and CDR2 YYEEEE. This CDR3 is 14 amino acids long. CDR3: CASSLSYSDYGYTF. The CDR3 DNA reads TGTGCCAGCAGCTTGTCTTACAGCGACTATGGCTACACCTTC.

J is TRBJ1-5 and V is TRBV28; D uncertain. V gave up 3 bases and J gave up 7 bases, with 19 bases separating them. The CDR3 extends over 16 amino acids. Germline V lookup: CDR1 MDHEN, CDR2 SYDVKM. The CDR3 here is CASSLGGRRETQPQHF. The CDR3 DNA reads TGTGCCAGCAGTTTGGGAGGAAGGAGAGAGACGCAGCCCCAGCATTTT. The entire variable domain, with the rest obtained from reference TRBV28 and TRBJ1-5, is as follows: DVKVTQSSRYLVKRTGEKVFLECVQDMDHENMFWYRQDPGLGLRLIYFSYDVKMKEKGDIPEGYSVSREKKERFSLILESASTNQTSMYLCASSLGGRRETQPQHFGDGTRLSIL.

This clone was seen a few times. The chain is built from TRBV12-3 or TRBV12-4 and TRBJ1-6; D ambiguous. Trimming cost V 5 bases and J 14 bases, with 16 bases left between them. The CDR3 runs 13 residues. The CDR3 nucleotides are TGTGCCAGCAGTCCACAGATGTTGGGGTCCCTCCACTTT. Protein product: CASSPQMLGSLHF.

The gene calls are TRBV10-2 and TRBJ2-7; TRBD2 agrees at 12 bases. CDR1 and CDR2 from the germline V gene are WSHSY and SAAADI. The CDR3 spans 14 residues. The V and J ends lost 2 bases and 4 bases, in that order; junction bases with no gene match: 0. The CDR3 nucleotides read TGCGCCAGCAGTGAGCTAGCGGGAGGGTACGAGCAGTACTTC. Its translation is CASSELAGGYEQYF.

This clone was picked up one time. V and J are TRBV7-9 and TRBJ1-1, with D perhaps matching TRBD1 (6 bases). Germline CDR1 is SEHNR and CDR2 is FQNEAQ (reference sequence). This CDR3 has 15 amino acids. V lost 4 bases and J lost 11, with 23 bases in between. The DNA of the CDR3 is TGTGCCAGCAGCTACGGGGGGGCGGCCTCCATCTCTGCTTTCTTT. It is translated as CASSYGGAASISAFF. The full variable domain, completed using reference TRBV7-9 and TRBJ1-1, is DTGVSQNPRHKITKRGQNVTFRCDPISEHNRLYWYRQTLGQGPEFLTYFQNEAQLEKSRLLSDRFSAERPKGSFSTLEIQRTEQGDSAMYLCASSYGGAASISAFFGQGTRLTVV.

This chain joins TRBV6-4 and TRBJ1-3; D is uncertain. This CDR3 is built from 13 residues. Trimming removed 4 bases from V and 3 bases from J, with 7 bases in between. Germline V gene sequence: CDR1 MRHNA, CDR2 SNTAGT. CDR3 protein: CASSARVGNTIYF. Written as DNA, the CDR3 is TGTGCCAGCAGTGCTAGGGTTGGAAACACCATATATTTT.

The chain recombines TRBV2 with TRBJ1-2, with 7 positions matching TRBD1. After removal of 7 bases from V and 8 bases from J, the junction contained 13 bases not matched to a gene. The CDR3 consists of 14 residues. Germline loops: CDR1 SNHLY, CDR2 FYNNEI. The CDR3 spells CASTEGRGRVGYTF. In nucleotides, the CDR3 is TGTGCCAGCACCGAGGGGAGGGGGCGAGTCGGCTACACCTTC.

This chain links TRBV28 with TRBJ2-2; TRBD2 might be the D (6 bases). The CDR3 runs to 14 residues. Germline V CDR1 and CDR2: MDHEN, SYDVKM. The V end lost 6 bases, the J end lost 5 bases, and 13 bases lay between the germline ends. CDR3 bases: TGTGCCAGCAGACCGCCACGGGGGACCGGGGAGCTGTTTTTT. Translation gives CASRPPRGTGELFF.